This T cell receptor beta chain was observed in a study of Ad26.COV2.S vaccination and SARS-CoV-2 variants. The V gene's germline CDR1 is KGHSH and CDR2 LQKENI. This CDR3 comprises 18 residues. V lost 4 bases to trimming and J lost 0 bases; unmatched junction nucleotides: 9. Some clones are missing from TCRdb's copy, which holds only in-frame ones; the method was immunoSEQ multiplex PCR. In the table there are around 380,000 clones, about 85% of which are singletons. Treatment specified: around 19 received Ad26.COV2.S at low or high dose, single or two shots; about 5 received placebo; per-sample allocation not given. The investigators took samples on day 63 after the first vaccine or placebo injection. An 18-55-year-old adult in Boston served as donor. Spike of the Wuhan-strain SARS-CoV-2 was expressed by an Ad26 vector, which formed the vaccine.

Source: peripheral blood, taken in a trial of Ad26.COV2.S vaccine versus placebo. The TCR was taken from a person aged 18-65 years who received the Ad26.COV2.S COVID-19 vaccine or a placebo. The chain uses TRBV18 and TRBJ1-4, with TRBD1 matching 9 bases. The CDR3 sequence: CASSRTRTGVATNEKLFF. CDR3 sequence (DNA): TGTGCCAGCTCACGGACCAGGACAGGGGTGGCAACTAATGAAAAACTGTTTTTT. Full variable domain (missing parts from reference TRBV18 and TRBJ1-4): NAGVMQNPRHLVRRRGQEARLRCSPMKGHSHVYWYRQLPEEGLKFMVYLQKENIIDESGMPKERFSAEFPKEGPSILRIQQVVRGDSAAYFCASSRTRTGVATNEKLFFGSGTQLSVL.